These 18 T cell receptor beta chains originate from one sample sequenced in a study of regulatory T cells in long-lasting Graves disease. Time point denoted: newly diagnosed GD, antithyroid drugs for less than 3 months. There was RNA extracted from PBMCs, and the TCR library was made from it. Combining iRepertoire HTBI primers with Arm-PCR of CDR3 regions, the authors built TCR beta libraries. TCRdb reprocessed the multiplex PCR reads with MiXCR, giving one entry per CDR3 protein. The table has approximately 300,000 distinct CDR3 sequences, about a sixth seen once. The specimen comprised peripheral blood mononuclear cells (PBMCs), sampled at new diagnosis, from a patient treated with antithyroid drugs. The origin of the receptors is a female donor with Graves disease.

This clonotype was seen repeatedly, ten times or more. This chain links TRBV27 with TRBJ1-5; no reliable D call. V was trimmed by 0 bases and J by 3 bases, leaving 12 bases between them. This CDR3 has 16 amino acids. CDR1 MNHEY and CDR2 SMNVEV come from the germline V gene (reference sequence). CDR3 nucleotide sequence: TGTGCCAGCAGTTTATCCGACCCGTCCTTCAATCAGCCCCAGCATTTT. This gives the protein CASSLSDPSFNQPQHF.

The rearrangement joins TRBV5-6 to TRBJ2-1; 7 nucleotides align to TRBD2. CDR1 and CDR2 from the germline V gene are SGHDT and YYEEEE. V was pared by 3 bases and J by 9 bases, with 9 bases of the junction left unmatched. The CDR3 has 14 residues. DNA for the CDR3: TGTGCCAGCAGCTGGGAAGCGGGACCCGGTGAGCAGTTCTTC. It yields the protein CASSWEAGPGEQFF.

In its sample, this clonotype was seen many times. The chain couples TRBV3-1 to TRBJ2-2; TRBD2 agrees at 8 bases. The germline gives CDR1 LGHDT, CDR2 YNNKEL (reference sequence). There are 15 residues in the CDR3. V lost 7 bases, J lost 1 base, and 5 bases stayed unmatched. The chain's CDR3 is CASIAGTRNTGELFF. DNA of the CDR3: TGTGCCAGCATCGCCGGGACTAGGAACACCGGGGAGCTGTTTTTT.

This clonotype was seen ten or more times. V usage is TRBV30 and J usage is TRBJ2-7; D is uncertain. Trimming shortened V by 6 bases and J by 0 bases, and 6 bases separated the two germline ends. Germline assignment: CDR1 GTSNPN and CDR2 SVGIG (reference sequence). The length of the CDR3 is 11 residues. CDR3 sequence (DNA): TGTGCCTGCGACTCCTCCTACGAGCAGTACTTC. Its translation is CACDSSYEQYF.

Of note for this clonotype: A much larger clone sits a single nucleotide away, making a read error possible. The genes are TRBV20-1 and TRBJ2-7, with D possibly matching TRBD1 (5 bases). The V and J ends lost 6 bases and 7 bases respectively, with 19 bases between them. CDR3 length equals 13 residues. Germline CDR1 DFQATT, CDR2 SNEGSKA (reference sequence). CDR3: CSASSLRGNEQYF. CDR3 bases: TGCAGTGCGTCGTCCCTTAGGGGAAATGAGCAGTACTTC.

This clonotype was detected ten times or more. This sequence joins TRBV12-3 or TRBV12-4 and TRBJ2-1; D is undetermined. V shed 3 bases and J shed 0 bases, with 6 bases lying between them. This CDR3 contains 14 residues. The CDR3 loop is CASSFVSSYNEQFF. In nucleotides, the CDR3 is TGTGCCAGCAGTTTCGTCAGCTCCTACAATGAGCAGTTCTTC.

This clonotype has ten or more counts. The chain uses TRBV28 and TRBJ2-1; D gene uncertain. Germline values: CDR1 MDHEN, CDR2 SYDVKM. The CDR3 has 13 amino acids. V was clipped by 8 bases and J by 0 bases, with 8 bases between them. The CDR3 loop is CASPSGSYNEQFF. The CDR3 DNA reads TGTGCCAGCCCGAGTGGCTCCTACAATGAGCAGTTCTTC.

In this sample, this clonotype turned up many times. This chain connects TRBV7-8 to TRBJ2-1; a possible D gene is TRBD2 (5 bases). V lost 5 bases to trimming and J lost 0 bases, with 14 bases between them. CDR1 and CDR2 from the germline V gene are SGHVS and FQNEAQ. This CDR3 is 16 amino acids long. The CDR3 DNA is TGTGCCAGCAGCCGCCCCCCGGGAAACTCCTACAATGAGCAGTTCTTC. Protein: CASSRPPGNSYNEQFF.

The chain is built from TRBV5-5 and TRBJ1-2; D is possibly TRBD1 (6 bases). This CDR3 contains 16 residues. From germline, CDR1 is SGHKS and CDR2 YYEKEE (reference sequence). V gave up 3 bases and J gave up 4 bases, with 19 bases separating them. In DNA, the CDR3 is TGTGCCAGCAGCTACCTTCCGGGACATGGGGGCTATGGCTACACCTTC. This gives the protein CASSYLPGHGGYGYTF. The whole variable domain, remainder taken from reference TRBV5-5 and TRBJ1-2, is DAGVTQSPTHLIKTRGQQVTLRCSPISGHKSVSWYQQVLGQGPQFIFQYYEKEERGRGNFPDRFSARQFPNYSSELNVNALLLGDSALYLCASSYLPGHGGYGYTFGSGTRLTVV.

The V and J genes are TRBV6-5 and TRBJ2-5; TRBD2 matches at 16 bases. Germline V lookup: CDR1 MNHEY, CDR2 SVGAGI. The CDR3 spans 20 residues. V shed 3 bases, J shed 4 bases, and the junction held 14 bases outside the gene matches. The CDR3 DNA follows: TGTGCCAGCAGTTATCCCCCGGGACTAGCGGGAGGGGCCCAACGAGAGACCCAGTACTTC. It is translated as CASSYPPGLAGGAQRETQYF.

Worth noting for this clonotype: Since a much larger clone is just one base distant, this may be a read error. The chain has TRBV29-1 and TRBJ2-7; TRBD1 agrees at 9 bases. After removal of 8 bases from V and 6 bases from J, the junction contained 14 bases not matched to a gene. In germline, CDR1 is SQVTM, CDR2 ANQGSEA. This CDR3 is 14 amino acids long. DNA for the CDR3: TGCAGCCCCCATGGGACAGGGAATCCCTTCGAGCAGTACTTC. Amino acid sequence: CSPHGTGNPFEQYF.

This chain uses TRBV6-1 with TRBJ2-3, with 15 positions matching TRBD2. Gene TRBJ2-5 matches the end of the DNA better, so the J call may be wrong. Germline assignment: CDR1 MNHNS and CDR2 SASEGT. The CDR3 is 19 residues long. CDR3: CASSASPGTSGGPGETQYF. CDR3 DNA: TGTGCCAGCAGTGCCTCGCCCGGGACTAGCGGGGGGCCAGGGGAGACCCAGTACTTC.

This clonotype has ten or more counts. This chain uses TRBV6-5 with TRBJ2-7, with a weak D call TRBD1 (7 bases). Germline CDR1 and CDR2: MNHEY and SVGAGI. With 2 bases removed from V and 4 bases from J, the gap between germline ends came to 18 bases. This CDR3 contains 16 residues. CDR3: CASSYGQEGKGYEQYF. For the CDR3, the DNA is TGTGCCAGCAGTTACGGACAGGAGGGAAAGGGGTACGAGCAGTACTTC.

This clonotype has ten or more counts. This chain links TRBV11-3 with TRBJ2-1, with 8 bases aligning to TRBD2. With 0 bases clipped from V and 3 bases from J, the junction kept 10 bases outside the gene matches. This CDR3 is built from 18 residues. Germline V gene sequence: CDR1 SGHNT, CDR2 YENEEA. The CDR3 nucleotides read TGTGCCAGCAGCTTAGATCTAGATCGGCTAGCGGGCTACAATGAGCAGTTCTTC. It codes for CASSLDLDRLAGYNEQFF.

This clonotype was counted many times. The chain uses TRBV2 and TRBJ2-5, with 11 nucleotides matching TRBD1. With V trimmed by 6 bases and J by 5 bases, 5 bases remained unmatched. In germline, CDR1 is SNHLY, CDR2 FYNNEI. The CDR3 length is 14 residues. CDR3 sequence reads: CASSGTGGGETQYF. CDR3 sequence (DNA): TGTGCCAGCAGCGGGACAGGGGGGGGGGAGACCCAGTACTTC.

At least ten counts were recorded for this clonotype. The chain employs TRBV11-2 and TRBJ1-1; a possible D gene is TRBD1 (5 bases). The CDR3 is made up of 15 amino acids. CDR1 and CDR2 from the germline V gene are SGHAT and FQNNGV. V lost 6 bases to trimming and J lost 0 bases, with 14 bases between them. The DNA of the CDR3 is TGTGCCAGCAGACCCGGGACGGTTATGAACACTGAAGCTTTCTTT. It is translated as CASRPGTVMNTEAFF.

The chain combines TRBV18 with TRBJ2-2; 10 positions match TRBD2. The germline CDR1 and CDR2 sequences are KGHSH and LQKENI. This CDR3 contains 16 residues. V shed 3 bases and J 3 bases; nucleotides not matched to a gene: 4. The CDR3 DNA is TGTGCCAGCTCACCCTTTCTAGCGGGAGACACCGGGGAGCTGTTTTTT. It is translated as CASSPFLAGDTGELFF.

This clonotype occurred many times. CDR3 protein: CASSESRGNSPLHF. The CDR3 DNA reads TGCGCCAGCAGTGAGAGCCGAGGAAATTCACCCCTCCACTTT. V usage is TRBV10-1 and J usage is TRBJ1-6; D is unclear. The CDR3 runs to 14 residues. The V end lost 2 bases, the J end lost 7 bases, and 9 bases lay between the germline ends. Per germline, CDR1 WNHNN and CDR2 SYGVQD (reference sequence).